The 27 T cell receptor beta chains given below trace back to one sample, sequenced in a study of shared clonotypes between healthy human individuals. Clones were sequenced by immunoSEQ multiplex PCR, and TCRdb holds only the in-frame ones, with some missing. The sample consists of approximately 740,000 clones, roughly 70% of them appearing once. What was sequenced was memory CD4+ T cells sorted from blood. The subset is: CD45RA-negative fraction. Receptors originate from a woman younger than 45 in good health.

This clone occurred a few times. CDR3 DNA sequence: TGTGCCAGCAGTCCCAGAGGGGGTGAGCAGTTCTTC. Amino acid sequence: CASSPRGGEQFF. The chain is built from TRBV6-6 and TRBJ2-1; D perhaps matches TRBD1 (6 bases). V dropped 5 bases and J dropped 9 bases, with 11 bases sitting between them. CDR3 length equals 12 residues. Germline values: CDR1 MNHNY, CDR2 SVGAGI (reference sequence).

The chain links TRBV19 to TRBJ2-1; TRBD2 aligns across 8 bases. Germline CDR1 reads LNHDA; CDR2 reads SQIVND (reference sequence). After removal of 10 bases from V and 4 bases from J, the junction contained 9 bases not matched to a gene. This CDR3 is built from 14 residues. CDR3 sequence reads: CATTPSGLYNEQFF. The CDR3 bases are TGTGCCACCACACCTAGCGGGCTATACAATGAGCAGTTCTTC.

The chain recombines TRBV6-1 with TRBJ1-1; unclear D gene. Germline CDR1 reads MNHNS; CDR2 reads SASEGT. The CDR3 runs 14 residues. Trimming stripped 10 bases from V and 0 bases from J, with 15 bases between. In nucleotides, the CDR3 is TGTGCCAACACTCGCTTGGGATTGAACACTGAAGCTTTCTTT. This sequence encodes CANTRLGLNTEAFF.

The chain uses TRBV27 and TRBJ1-4; 8 nucleotides match TRBD1. The germline gives CDR1 MNHEY, CDR2 SMNVEV (reference sequence). The CDR3 spans 14 residues. The V segment lost 7 bases and the J segment 7 bases; nucleotides outside the gene matches: 8. The CDR3 region is CASTPTGVVEKLFF. Here the CDR3 DNA reads TGTGCCAGCACCCCGACAGGGGTGGTTGAAAAACTGTTTTTT.

This sequence joins TRBV28 and TRBJ1-4, with D hard to call. Per the germline V gene, CDR1 is MDHEN and CDR2 is SYDVKM. The V and J ends lost 5 bases and 3 bases respectively, with 7 bases between them. The CDR3 loop spans 13 amino acids. For the CDR3, the DNA is TGTGCCAGCAGTATGCGGGCTAATGAAAAACTGTTTTTT. This gives the protein CASSMRANEKLFF.

The chain employs TRBV28 and TRBJ1-2; D possibly corresponds to TRBD1 (5 bases). Looked up from germline, CDR1 is MDHEN and CDR2 is SYDVKM. Trimming stripped 6 bases from V and 8 bases from J, with 10 bases between. The CDR3 totals 11 residues. The CDR3 DNA reads as TGTGCCAGCAGCTCGACAGTAGGCTACACCTTC. Translating it yields CASSSTVGYTF.

This clone was seen at least ten times. Other DNA variants within this sample encode the same CDR3. The gene calls are TRBV4-1 and TRBJ1-2; a weak D match, TRBD1 (5 bases). Trimming left V 0 bases short and J 6 bases short, with 8 bases between. Germline CDR1 reads MGHRA; CDR2 reads YSYEKL. CDR3 size: 13 residues. CDR3 DNA sequence: TGCGCCAGCAGCCAAGACAGGGCCGATGGCTACACCTTC. Protein product: CASSQDRADGYTF.

In this sample, this clone turned up once. The V gene is TRBV13, the J gene TRBJ2-1; 10 positions agree with TRBD2. J was trimmed by 8 bases and V by 6 bases; bases with no gene match: 10. CDR3 length: 15 residues. Germline CDR1 is PRHDT and CDR2 is FYEKMQ (reference sequence). The CDR3 protein is CASREAGGPYYEQFF. The CDR3 DNA sequence: TGTGCCAGCAGAGAAGCGGGAGGGCCTTACTATGAGCAGTTCTTC.

The chain joins TRBV28 to TRBJ1-3; 9 bases align to TRBD1. V trimming: 6 bases; J trimming: 1 base; junction bases outside the gene matches: 10. The length of the CDR3 is 17 residues. Germline values: CDR1 MDHEN, CDR2 SYDVKM. CDR3 in amino acids: CASSSPGTGRSGNTIYF. The DNA of the CDR3 is TGTGCCAGCAGCAGTCCCGGGACAGGGAGGTCTGGAAACACCATATATTTT.

The V gene is TRBV7-2, the J gene TRBJ1-5; D might be TRBD1 (5 bases). This CDR3 comprises 13 residues. Germline V gene lookup returns CDR1 SGHTA and CDR2 FQGNSA. V dropped 1 base and J dropped 7 bases, with 8 bases sitting between them. CDR3 DNA sequence: TGTGCCAGCAGCTTAGACAGGCAGCAGCCCCAGCATTTT. This encodes CASSLDRQQPQHF.

This clone occurred a few times. The chain carries TRBV10-2 and TRBJ2-3; 7 nucleotides align to TRBD2. Trimming cost V 10 bases and J 4 bases; bases outside gene matches: 2. The germline gives CDR1 WSHSY, CDR2 SAAADI. The CDR3 runs 11 residues. CDR3 sequence reads: CATSGADTQYF. CDR3 sequence (DNA): TGCGCCACCAGCGGGGCAGATACGCAGTATTTT.

CDR3 loop: CATSRDRGGGVGDTQYF. Written as DNA, the CDR3 is TGTGCCACCAGCAGAGATCGAGGAGGGGGAGTGGGAGATACGCAGTATTTT. J is TRBJ2-3 and V is TRBV15; D assignment may be TRBD1 or TRBD2 (6 bases each). The V end was cut by 0 bases, the J end by 5 bases, with 18 bases between. Germline CDR1 reads LNHNV; CDR2 reads YYDKDF (reference sequence). The CDR3 contains 17 residues.

The chain joins TRBV20-1 to TRBJ1-5; D remains ambiguous. The germline CDR1 and CDR2 sequences are DFQATT and SNEGSKA (reference sequence). V was trimmed by 5 bases and J by 6 bases, leaving 5 bases between them. This CDR3 region has 10 residues. The CDR3 coding sequence is TGCAGTGCTTTAGGTCAGCCCCAGCATTTT. Its protein product is CSALGQPQHF.

V and J are TRBV11-2 and TRBJ1-1; D remains unclear. CDR3 size: 15 residues. Trimming took off 1 base at V and 4 bases at J, with 13 bases between the two ends. Germline V gives CDR1 SGHAT, CDR2 FQNNGV. In DNA, the CDR3 is TGTGCCAGCAGCTTAGCACTTGGGGTGAGCACTGAAGCTTTCTTT. Its translation is CASSLALGVSTEAFF. The entire variable domain, with the rest obtained from reference TRBV11-2 and TRBJ1-1, is as follows: EAGVAQSPRYKIIEKRQSVAFWCNPISGHATLYWYQQILGQGPKLLIQFQNNGVVDDSQLPKDRFSAERLKGVDSTLKIQPAKLEDSAVYLCASSLALGVSTEAFFGQGTRLTVV.

The gene calls are TRBV9 and TRBJ1-5, with TRBD1 identical over 7 bases. Germline V gives CDR1 SGDLS, CDR2 YYNGEE. There are 12 residues in the CDR3. The V segment lost 4 bases and the J segment 7 bases; nucleotides outside the gene matches: 2. The DNA of the CDR3 is TGTGCCAGCAGCTCGACAGGGCAGCCCCAGCATTTT. Residues: CASSSTGQPQHF.

This clone showed up just a few times. The chain recombines TRBV19 with TRBJ2-5; 7 nucleotides line up with TRBD2. The CDR3 is 14 amino acids. Losses at the gene ends were 4 bases for V and 4 bases for J; bases not matched to a gene: 6. CDR1 LNHDA and CDR2 SQIVND come from the germline V gene (reference sequence). CDR3: CASSRAGELETQYF. The CDR3 DNA sequence: TGTGCCAGTAGTAGGGCGGGGGAGCTAGAGACCCAGTACTTC.

This chain joins TRBV6-8 and TRBJ2-7, with D possibly being TRBD1 or TRBD2 (5 bases each). Germline loops: CDR1 MNHGY, CDR2 SAAAGT. The CDR3 spans 13 residues. V lost 7 bases to trimming and J lost 2 bases, with 12 bases between them. The CDR3 region is CASNRTETYEQYF. CDR3 DNA: TGTGCCAGCAACAGGACTGAGACCTACGAGCAGTACTTC.

The V call is TRBV27, the J call TRBJ1-2, with TRBD1 matching over 7 bases. The CDR3 covers 14 residues. The junction had 11 bases not matched to a gene; V was cut back by 5 bases and J by 8 bases. CDR1 and CDR2 (germline): MNHEY, SMNVEV (reference sequence). DNA for the CDR3: TGTGCCAGCAGTAACAGGACAGGACTAGGAGGCTACACCTTC. Its protein product is CASSNRTGLGGYTF.

The J gene is TRBJ2-7, the V gene TRBV7-7, with 9 bases identical to TRBD2. CDR1 and CDR2 (germline): SSHAT, FNYEAQ (reference sequence). V lost 2 bases to trimming and J lost 6 bases; unmatched junction nucleotides: 11. The CDR3 loop spans 16 amino acids. The CDR3 region is CASSLRLAGGDSEQYF. The CDR3 bases are TGTGCCAGCAGCTTACGGCTGGCGGGAGGGGATTCCGAGCAGTACTTC.

V and J are TRBV19 and TRBJ2-5, with 9 bases fitting TRBD1. This CDR3 region has 15 residues. Unmatched junction bases numbered 5, after V lost 4 bases and J lost 2 bases. The germline gives CDR1 LNHDA, CDR2 SQIVND (reference sequence). The CDR3 nucleotides read TGTGCCAGTAGTAGGGGACAGGGATTTCAAGAGACCCAGTACTTC. Amino acids: CASSRGQGFQETQYF.

As concerns this clone: Just one base apart from a much larger clone, this may be a read error. This rearrangement joins TRBV10-3 to TRBJ2-5; 7 nucleotides line up with TRBD1. Germline lookup yields CDR1 ENHRY and CDR2 SYGVKD. The J segment lost 2 bases and the V segment lost 6 bases, leaving 3 bases of the junction unmatched. CDR3 length equals 13 residues. The CDR3: CAISLGQQETQYF. CDR3 bases: TGTGCCATCAGCTTGGGACAGCAAGAGACCCAGTACTTC.

This clone was counted ten times or more. This sequence joins TRBV2 and TRBJ2-7; D gene unclear. Trimming removed 5 bases at V and 3 bases at J, with 5 bases between. This CDR3 contains 11 residues. Germline loops: CDR1 SNHLY, CDR2 FYNNEI. As DNA, the CDR3 is TGTGCCAGCAGTCTAGTCTACGAGCAGTACTTC. Amino acids: CASSLVYEQYF.

The chain recombines TRBV27 with TRBJ2-3; 8 bases fit TRBD2. This CDR3 has 12 amino acids. V lost 4 bases, J lost 13 bases, and 7 bases stayed unmatched. Germline assignment: CDR1 MNHEY and CDR2 SMNVEV (reference sequence). CDR3 nucleotide sequence: TGTGCCAGCAGTTCGCCGGGACTAGGGGAGTATTTT. Translating it yields CASSSPGLGEYF.

The chain recombines TRBV4-2 with TRBJ2-3, with D uncertain. V shed 0 bases and J shed 4 bases, with 14 bases lying between them. CDR1 is LGHNA and CDR2 is YNFKEQ in the germline V gene. There are 16 residues in the CDR3. CDR3 loop: CASSQDPGRRADTQYF. The CDR3 DNA reads TGTGCCAGCAGCCAAGATCCGGGTCGCCGGGCAGATACGCAGTATTTT.

The DNA of the CDR3 is TGTGCCAGCAGCTTAGATCGGGTTGAAGCTTTCTTT. Residues: CASSLDRVEAFF. The J gene is TRBJ1-1, the V gene TRBV11-2; D remains ambiguous. The CDR3 is 12 amino acids. V lost 0 bases and J lost 7, with 6 bases in between. Germline V gene sequence: CDR1 SGHAT, CDR2 FQNNGV.

The sample holds many counts of this clone. At the DNA level, this CDR3 is encoded by other sequences in the same sample as well. The chain combines TRBV29-1 with TRBJ2-5; TRBD2 agrees at 12 bases. Germline-derived CDR1 and CDR2 are SQVTM and ANQGSEA. This CDR3 is 15 amino acids long. V gave up 6 bases and J gave up 1 base; unmatched junction bases: 6. The CDR3 is CSVPGLAGIQETQYF. The CDR3 coding sequence is TGCAGCGTCCCTGGACTAGCGGGGATCCAAGAGACCCAGTACTTC.

Concerning this clone: At the DNA level, this CDR3 is encoded by other sequences in the same sample as well. This chain connects TRBV19 to TRBJ2-6; possibly TRBD2 for D (6 bases). The germline V and J ends were trimmed by 1 base and 2 bases, with 6 bases remaining between them. The V gene's germline CDR1 is LNHDA and CDR2 SQIVND (reference sequence). CDR3 size: 15 residues. Written as DNA, the CDR3 is TGTGCCAGTAGTATAGGGGGGGCTGGGGCCAACGTCCTGACTTTC. It yields the protein CASSIGGAGANVLTF.